The 13 T cell receptor beta chains reported below all come from one sample, sequenced in a study of cytomegalovirus exposure and HLA in healthy donors. Assay used: immunoSEQ multiplex PCR; TCRdb lists only in-frame clones, some missing. The profile shows more than 95,000 clones, around nine tenths of them singletons. Source material: PBMCs. The receptors stem from a woman under 30 in good health and CMV-seronegative.

The chain has TRBV13 and TRBJ2-7, with 15 positions matching TRBD2. This CDR3 is built from 14 residues. The V gene end was trimmed by 4 bases and the J gene end by 6 bases; junction bases not matched to a gene: 1. Germline V gives CDR1 PRHDT, CDR2 FYEKMQ (reference sequence). The CDR3 region is CASSSGLAGGEQYF. The CDR3 region has the DNA TGTGCCAGCAGCTCGGGACTAGCGGGAGGCGAGCAGTACTTC. The variable domain in full, with the rest retrieved from reference TRBV13 and TRBJ2-7, is AAGVIQSPRHLIKEKRETATLKCYPIPRHDTVYWYQQGPGQDPQFLISFYEKMQSDKGSIPDRFSAQQFSDYHSELNMSSLELGDSALYFCASSSGLAGGEQYFGPGTRLTVT.

The DNA for the CDR3 is TGCGCCAGCAGCTTCGACAGATACGGATACGAGCAGTACTTC. It specifies CASSFDRYGYEQYF. The V call is TRBV5-1, the J call TRBJ2-7; D may be TRBD1 (5 bases). The V end was cut by 2 bases, the J end by 4 bases, with 13 bases between. Germline V CDR1 and CDR2: SGHRS, YFSETQ. CDR3 length: 14 residues.

The V and J genes are TRBV18 and TRBJ2-1, with a tentative D call TRBD2 (6 bases). CDR1 is KGHSH, CDR2 LQKENI, per germline. Trimming pared 1 base from V and 4 bases from J, leaving 20 bases between. The CDR3 is 18 residues long. The chain's CDR3 is CASSPQAPWDFSYNEQFF. In nucleotides, the CDR3 is TGTGCCAGCTCACCACAGGCGCCCTGGGACTTCTCATACAATGAGCAGTTCTTC.

The gene calls are TRBV21-1 and TRBJ2-2; the table's D gene call, TRBD1, was not cross checked with the DNA. TRBV21-1 is a pseudogene. This CDR3 has 16 amino acids. This chain's CDR3 is CASSKVGGQGTGELFF. The CDR3 bases are TGTGCCAGCAGCAAAGTAGGGGGACAGGGAACCGGGGAGCTGTTTTTT.

In this sample, this clone turned up once. The chain joins TRBV25-1 to TRBJ1-3, with 7 bases lining up with TRBD1. Germline CDR1 MGHDK, CDR2 SYGVNS. The CDR3 is 13 residues long. The V segment lost 7 bases and the J segment 3 bases; nucleotides outside the gene matches: 3. The CDR3: CASTRGHGNTIYF. The CDR3 nucleotides are TGTGCCAGCACAAGGGGGCATGGAAACACCATATATTTT. Filled out from reference TRBV25-1 and TRBJ1-3, the complete variable domain reads EADIYQTPRYLVIGTGKKITLECSQTMGHDKMYWYQQDPGMELHLIHYSYGVNSTEKGDLSSESTVSRIRTEHFPLTLESARPSHTSQYLCASTRGHGNTIYFGEGSWLTVV.

In its sample, this clone is medium-sized. J is TRBJ2-3 and V is TRBV6-4; D might be TRBD2 (6 bases). Looked up from germline, CDR1 is MRHNA and CDR2 is SNTAGT. The V end was cut by 4 bases, the J end by 1 base, with 6 bases between. The CDR3 runs 13 residues. DNA of the CDR3: TGTGCCAGCAGTGCGGGAGGCACAGATACGCAGTATTTT. It codes for CASSAGGTDTQYF.

This clone has at least ten counts. The chain employs TRBV6-4 and TRBJ2-3, with TRBD2 matching over 8 bases. CDR1 MRHNA and CDR2 SNTAGT come from the germline V gene. Unmatched junction bases numbered 0, after V lost 3 bases and J lost 1 base. This CDR3 has 14 amino acids. The CDR3 spells CASSETSGTDTQYF. CDR3 nucleotides: TGTGCCAGCAGTGAGACTAGCGGCACAGATACGCAGTATTTT.

The rearrangement joins TRBV7-6 to TRBJ2-2; maybe TRBD2 (6 bases). Trimming removed 5 bases from V and 7 bases from J, with 20 bases in between. Germline values: CDR1 SGHVS, CDR2 FNYEAQ. There are 16 residues in the CDR3. Written as DNA, the CDR3 is TGTGCCAGCAGCCAGCGCTATGTAGCGGATGGCGGGGAGCTGTTTTTT. It yields the protein CASSQRYVADGGELFF.

The V gene is TRBV28, the J gene TRBJ1-5, with TRBD1 as a possible D gene (5 bases). Germline CDR1 reads MDHEN; CDR2 reads SYDVKM. This CDR3 region has 16 residues. With 1 base removed from V and 4 bases from J, the gap between germline ends came to 14 bases. This CDR3 is CASSLSQTDINQPQHF. Written as DNA, the CDR3 is TGTGCCAGCAGTTTATCCCAGACAGACATAAATCAGCCCCAGCATTTT.

The V call is TRBV11-2, the J call TRBJ1-1; D remains unclear. The CDR3 has 11 amino acids. Trimming removed 1 base from V and 7 bases from J, with 4 bases in between. The germline V gene encodes CDR1 SGHAT and CDR2 FQNNGV. In DNA form, the CDR3 reads TGTGCCAGCAGCTTAGTCGGTGAAGCTTTCTTT. Its protein product is CASSLVGEAFF.

The chain uses TRBV6-1 and TRBJ2-7, with TRBD2 identical over 10 bases. The CDR3 runs 14 residues. Germline V lookup: CDR1 MNHNS, CDR2 SASEGT. The ends lost 4 bases at V and 6 bases at J; junction bases unmatched: 6. In DNA form, the CDR3 reads TGTGCCAGCAGTGCTGCGGGACTAGCGACCGAGCAGTACTTC. This sequence encodes CASSAAGLATEQYF.

The chain employs TRBV11-3 and TRBJ1-2; maybe TRBD1 (5 bases). Trimming removed 8 bases from V and 8 bases from J, with 18 bases in between. Germline values: CDR1 SGHNT, CDR2 YENEEA. CDR3 length: 13 residues. CDR3 loop: CASSEGTAGGYTF. The CDR3 coding sequence is TGTGCCAGCTCGGAGGGGACGGCTGGCGGCTACACCTTC.

This sequence joins TRBV2 and TRBJ2-3; TRBD2 is a possible D gene (5 bases). Germline loops: CDR1 SNHLY, CDR2 FYNNEI. CDR3 size: 14 residues. V was clipped by 6 bases and J by 0 bases, with 10 bases between them. The DNA of the CDR3 is TGTGCCAGCAGGAGCGGTCCCAGCACAGATACGCAGTATTTT. Protein product: CASRSGPSTDTQYF. Filled out from reference TRBV2 and TRBJ2-3, the complete variable domain reads EPEVTQTPSHQVTQMGQEVILRCVPISNHLYFYWYRQILGQKVEFLVSFYNNEISEKSEIFDDQFSVERPDGSNFTLKIRSTKLEDSAMYFCASRSGPSTDTQYFGPGTRLTVL.